This T cell receptor beta chain appears in the sequencing data of a study of blood T cell repertoires in COVID-19. Study at large: Sites across the United States, Italy and Spain contributed samples from acute and convalescent COVID-19. Nucleic acid was either cDNA or gDNA, and it came from T cells, B-cell-depleted T cells, or PBMCs.

CDR3 length: 12 residues. Deletions cut 7 bases from V and 7 bases from J, with 13 bases between. CDR1 and CDR2 (germline): LGHNT, FRNRAP. Study processing details: Reference gene primer amplification yielded estimated nucleated cell counts. Method: immunoSEQ multiplex PCR; TCRdb's copy keeps in-frame clones and lacks some. The V and J calls and clone size come from that table; D and trimming were worked out from the DNA. In the table there are about 55,000 clones, around 85% of which are singletons. The TCR sequence derives from a human donor in a cohort sampled during active COVID-19. The rearrangement uses TRBV12-5 and TRBJ1-1; D remains unclear. Sequencing input: peripheral blood. The CDR3 DNA follows: TGTGCTAGTGCCTCGAGGAAAGTTGAAGCTTTCTTT. It is translated as CASASRKVEAFF.